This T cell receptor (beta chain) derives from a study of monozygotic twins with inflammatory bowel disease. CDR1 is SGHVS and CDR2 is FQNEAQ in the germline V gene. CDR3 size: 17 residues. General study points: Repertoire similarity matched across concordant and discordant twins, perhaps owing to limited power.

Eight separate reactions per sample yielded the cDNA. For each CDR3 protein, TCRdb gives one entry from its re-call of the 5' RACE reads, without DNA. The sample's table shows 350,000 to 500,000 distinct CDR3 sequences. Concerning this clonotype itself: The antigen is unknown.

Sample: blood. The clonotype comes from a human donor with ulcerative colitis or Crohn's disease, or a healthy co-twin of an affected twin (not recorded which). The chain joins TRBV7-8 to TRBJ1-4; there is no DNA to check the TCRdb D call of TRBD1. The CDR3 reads CASSTPTGAGTNEKLFF.